The source of this T cell receptor beta chain is a study of PD-1 blockade in classical Hodgkin lymphoma. CDR3 length: 16 residues. The germline V gene encodes CDR1 KGHSH and CDR2 LQKENI. Concerning this clone itself: The antigen is not known. An end of the junction differs from the germline gene, which may be a read error.

Study-level points and caveats: Repertoire differences lack defined causes, possibly disease activity or prior therapy. Significantly greater TCR diversity emerged by C4D1 in CD4+ cells but not CD8+ cells. Those achieving complete response showed baseline diversity like newly diagnosed patients.

Every patient relapsed after autologous stem cell transplantation, and brentuximab vedotin exposure varied. Repertoires were generated with immunoSEQ multiplex PCR, while TCRdb's copy carries only in-frame clones and drops some. Seen here are about 94,000 clones, 85% to 90% observed once, and the top ten hold about 10%. The clonotype was recovered from a human donor with classical Hodgkin lymphoma. The chain is built from TRBV18 and TRBJ2-7; 11 nucleotides line up with TRBD1. This specimen was peripheral blood mononuclear cells (PBMCs), taken before the second cycle of nivolumab. CDR3: CASSAPGGQGAYEQYF. CDR3 in DNA: TGTGCCAGCTCAGCACCTGGGGGACAGGGGGCCTACGAGCAGTACTTC. Combining the CDR3 with reference TRBV18 and TRBJ2-7 gives the whole variable domain NAGVMQNPRHLVRRRGQEARLRCSPMKGHSHVYWYRQLPEEGLKFMVYLQKENIIDESGMPKERFSAEFPKEGPSILRIQQVVRGDSAAYFCASSAPGGQGAYEQYFGPGTRLTVT.